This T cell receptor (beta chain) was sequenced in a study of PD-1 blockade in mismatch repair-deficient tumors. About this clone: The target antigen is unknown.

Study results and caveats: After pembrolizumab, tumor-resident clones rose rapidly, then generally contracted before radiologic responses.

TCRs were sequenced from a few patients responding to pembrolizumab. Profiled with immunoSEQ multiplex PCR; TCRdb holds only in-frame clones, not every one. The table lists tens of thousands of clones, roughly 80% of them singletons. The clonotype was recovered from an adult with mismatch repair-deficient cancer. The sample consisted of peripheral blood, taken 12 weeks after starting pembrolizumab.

CDR3 amino acids: CASSWGGATDTQYF. In DNA, the CDR3 is TGTGCCAGCAGTTGGGGGGGCGCGACAGATACGCAGTATTTT. This rearrangement joins TRBV27 to TRBJ2-3; D is possibly TRBD2 (7 bases). V lost 4 bases, J lost 3 bases, and 11 bases lay in between. The CDR3 has 14 amino acids. Germline V gene lookup returns CDR1 MNHEY and CDR2 SMNVEV (reference sequence).